The 3 T cell receptor beta chains listed next were all sequenced from one sample in a study of blood T cell repertoires in COVID-19. Method: immunoSEQ multiplex PCR; TCRdb's copy keeps in-frame clones and lacks some. The sample has around 300,000 clones, 75% to 90% seen once. The sequenced material came from peripheral blood. These receptors were obtained from a woman aged 25 to 39 who had recovered from COVID-19.

The chain is built from TRBV4-1 and TRBJ2-5; 8 nucleotides agree with TRBD1. From germline, CDR1 is MGHRA and CDR2 YSYEKL. This CDR3 has 13 residues. With V trimmed by 4 bases and J by 4 bases, 2 bases remained unmatched. The CDR3 protein is CASSRTGGETQYF. The CDR3 bases are TGCGCCAGCAGCCGCACAGGGGGAGAGACCCAGTACTTC.

This chain uses TRBV18 with TRBJ1-1; TRBD1 might be the D (5 bases). There are 15 residues in the CDR3. The V end lost 0 bases, the J end lost 4 bases, and 12 bases lay between the germline ends. Looked up from germline, CDR1 is KGHSH and CDR2 is LQKENI. CDR3 amino acids: CASSPPGGVGTEAFF. The CDR3 DNA is TGTGCCAGCTCACCACCGGGGGGAGTGGGCACTGAAGCTTTCTTT.

The chain uses TRBV18 and TRBJ2-2; D is possibly TRBD1 (5 bases). The V end lost 1 base, the J end lost 1 base, and 10 bases lay between the germline ends. CDR1 is KGHSH and CDR2 is LQKENI in the germline V gene. The CDR3 consists of 16 residues. The CDR3 protein is CASSPQPGMNTGELFF. The CDR3 DNA reads TGTGCCAGCTCACCACAGCCAGGGATGAACACCGGGGAGCTGTTTTTT.